The clone carrying this T cell receptor beta chain was observed once. Antigen: not known. Assay used: immunoSEQ multiplex PCR; TCRdb lists only in-frame clones, some missing. Found here are fewer than 20,000 clones, around 82% of them singletons; the top ten hold around 9.1%. This entry comes from a study of CD4 T cells in relation to SARS-CoV-2 and coronaviruses. Across the study: After nine to eleven days of antigen culture, PBMC TCR beta CDR3s were sequenced. Negative control cultures got HIV-1 Nef peptides or no peptide. Study conclusions and caveats: No donor gave both pre-pandemic and post-infection samples.

Before the COVID-19 pandemic, during about 2010-2019, CD4+ T cells were taken from unexposed donors. Isolation of CD4+ T cells took place after approximately 10 days in culture. Unexposed-donor CD4+ T cells were probed with SARS-CoV-2 S/N and four cold-coronavirus spikes, cells permitting. Germline lookup yields CDR1 MGHRA and CDR2 YSYEKL. V lost 0 bases to trimming and J lost 1 base, with 9 bases between them. The CDR3 runs 15 residues. The sequenced material came from CD4+ T cells from PBMCs, cultured in vitro. The chain combines TRBV4-1 with TRBJ1-1; no definite D call. The TCR sequence derives from a human donor in good health. CDR3 region: CASSQDFPRNTEAFF. In DNA, the CDR3 is TGCGCCAGCAGCCAAGATTTCCCCAGGAACACTGAAGCTTTCTTT.